The clone carrying this T cell receptor beta chain was detected only once. Its antigen remains unidentified. Produced via immunoSEQ multiplex PCR; TCRdb's table is partial and in-frame only. The data contain about 160,000 clones, about 95% of them seen just once; the ten biggest clones take up about 1.3%. The sample is drawn from a study of T cell responses to AZD1222 COVID-19 vaccine. General observations from the study: The donors showed a predominance of white British ancestry and of females, with possible underestimation of clonal diversity. Of spike-specific TCRs, nearly half reportedly target regions left unmutated in variants.

The CDR3 consists of 15 residues. Germline values: CDR1 LNHDA, CDR2 SQIVND (reference sequence). V was clipped by 10 bases and J by 4 bases; unmatched bases: 14. The sample in question was peripheral blood, obtained on day 0 of AZD1222 vaccination. The chain combines TRBV19 with TRBJ1-1, with TRBD1 identical over 8 bases. The TCR was taken from an adult in good health. The CDR3: CATSPQGADSTEAFF. The CDR3 region has the DNA TGTGCCACTTCACCCCAGGGGGCCGACAGCACTGAAGCTTTCTTT.